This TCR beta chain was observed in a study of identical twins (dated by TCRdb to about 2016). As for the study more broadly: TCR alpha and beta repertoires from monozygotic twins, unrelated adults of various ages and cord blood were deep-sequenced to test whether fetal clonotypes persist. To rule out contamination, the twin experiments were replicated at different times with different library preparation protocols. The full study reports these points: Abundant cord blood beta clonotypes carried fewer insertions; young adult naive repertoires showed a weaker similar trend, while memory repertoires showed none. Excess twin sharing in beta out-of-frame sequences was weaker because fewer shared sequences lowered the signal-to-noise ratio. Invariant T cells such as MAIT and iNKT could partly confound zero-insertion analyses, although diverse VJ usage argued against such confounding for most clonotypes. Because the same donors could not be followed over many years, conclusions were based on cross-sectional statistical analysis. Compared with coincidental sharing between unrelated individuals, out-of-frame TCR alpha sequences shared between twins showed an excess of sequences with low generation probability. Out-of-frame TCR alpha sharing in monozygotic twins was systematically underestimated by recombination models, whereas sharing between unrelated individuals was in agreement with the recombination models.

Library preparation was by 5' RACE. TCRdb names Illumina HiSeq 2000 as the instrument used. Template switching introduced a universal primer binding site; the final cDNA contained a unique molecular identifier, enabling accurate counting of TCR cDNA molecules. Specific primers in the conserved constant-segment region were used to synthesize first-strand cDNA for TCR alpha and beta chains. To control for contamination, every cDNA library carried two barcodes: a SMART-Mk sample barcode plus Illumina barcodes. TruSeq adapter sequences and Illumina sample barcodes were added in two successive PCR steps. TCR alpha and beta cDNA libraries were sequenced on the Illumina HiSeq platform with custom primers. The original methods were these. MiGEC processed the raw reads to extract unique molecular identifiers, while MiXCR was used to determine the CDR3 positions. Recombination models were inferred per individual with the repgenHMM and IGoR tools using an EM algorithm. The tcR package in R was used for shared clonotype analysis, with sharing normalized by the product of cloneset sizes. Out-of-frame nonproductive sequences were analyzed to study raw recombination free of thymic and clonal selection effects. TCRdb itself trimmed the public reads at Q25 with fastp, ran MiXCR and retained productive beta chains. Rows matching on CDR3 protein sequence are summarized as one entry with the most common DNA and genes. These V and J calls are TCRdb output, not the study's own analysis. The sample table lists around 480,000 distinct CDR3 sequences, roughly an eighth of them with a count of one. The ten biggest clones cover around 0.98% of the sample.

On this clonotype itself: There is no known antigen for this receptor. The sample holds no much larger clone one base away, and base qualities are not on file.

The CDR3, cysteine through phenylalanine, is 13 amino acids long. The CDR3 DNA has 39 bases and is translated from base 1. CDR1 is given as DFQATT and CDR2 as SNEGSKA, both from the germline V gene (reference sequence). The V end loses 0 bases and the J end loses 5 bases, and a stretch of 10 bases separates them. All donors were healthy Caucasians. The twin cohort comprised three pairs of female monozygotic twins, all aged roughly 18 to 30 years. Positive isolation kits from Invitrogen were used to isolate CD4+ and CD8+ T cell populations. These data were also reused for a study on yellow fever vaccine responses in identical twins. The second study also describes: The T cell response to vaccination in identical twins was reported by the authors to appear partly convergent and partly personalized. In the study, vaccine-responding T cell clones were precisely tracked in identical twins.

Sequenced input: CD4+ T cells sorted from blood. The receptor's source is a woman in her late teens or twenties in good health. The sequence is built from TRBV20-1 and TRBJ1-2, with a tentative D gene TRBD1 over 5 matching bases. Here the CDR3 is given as CSARDEGRYGYTF. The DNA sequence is TGCAGTGCTAGAGATGAGGGGAGGTATGGCTACACCTTC.